This T cell receptor beta chain was obtained from a study of blood T cell repertoires in COVID-19. Overall study context: Material from acute and convalescent COVID-19 was sourced from the United States, Italy and Spain. PBMCs, B-cell-depleted T cells, or T cells provided the cDNA or gDNA that made up the material.

Participants, 18 to 89 years old, spanned approximately 26 US areas. Grouping used clinical history reported by participants in a survey and questionnaire. Sequencing was performed with immunoSEQ multiplex PCR; in TCRdb, only in-frame clones are kept and a portion is missing. This table holds 250,000 to 350,000 clones, 90% found once. CDR3 length: 14 residues. CDR1 and CDR2 (germline): KGHSH, LQKENI. Unmatched junction bases numbered 3, after V lost 3 bases and J lost 5 bases. The sample comprised PBMCs or T cells enriched from blood (not recorded which). The receptor was isolated from a woman between 18 and 30 years old with acute COVID-19. The chain links TRBV18 to TRBJ2-2; 7 nucleotides agree with TRBD1. The CDR3 DNA sequence: TGTGCCAGCTCACCCCAGGACAGGACCGGGGAGCTGTTTTTT. Translation: CASSPQDRTGELFF.